This T cell receptor beta chain derives from a study of T cell responses to AZD1222 COVID-19 vaccine. Across the whole study: Pooling was applied to second doses at about 4 or about 12 weeks.

General study findings and limits: Only a handful of AZD1222 recipients tested seropositive at baseline. Across the whole spike, CD4 TCRs peaked at regions 160-218 and 743-854. Recipients of two AZD1222 doses showed rising Spike-specific TCR breadth and depth.

Clones were read by immunoSEQ multiplex PCR, and TCRdb kept only the in-frame ones, dropping some. The table shows around 160,000 clones, with approximately 89% occurring only once. V was shortened by 4 bases and J by 5 bases, with 14 bases between the two germline ends. CDR3 length: 15 residues. Germline CDR1 reads LGHNA; CDR2 reads YSLEER. In this sample, this clone turned up once. The antigen remains undetermined. The chain is built from TRBV4-3 and TRBJ2-2, with D maybe TRBD1 (6 bases). The sequenced sample was peripheral blood, obtained on day 0 of AZD1222 vaccination. The TCR originated in an adult in good health. Here the CDR3 reads CASSREDSSTGELFF. Written as DNA, the CDR3 is TGCGCCAGCAGCCGAGAGGACAGCTCTACCGGGGAGCTGTTTTTT.